A selection of T cell receptor beta chains follows, all from one sample in a study of cytomegalovirus exposure and HLA in healthy donors. This table comes from immunoSEQ multiplex PCR, and its TCRdb copy is limited to in-frame clones, with some not included. The sample holds about 98,000 clones, approximately 80% seen once. Sequences were obtained from PBMCs. These TCRs come from a man aged 55 to 70 in good health and CMV-seropositive. Each CDR3 is given with its conserved first and last residue. D genes are given only for firm matches. A clone size is listed for some rows: how often the clone was seen (once, few, many), or a class if it is expanded.

D: TRBD1
J: TRBJ1-4
size: NA
V: TRBV5-1
DNA: TGCGCCAGCAGCCCAACAGGGGGCGGCGGGGAAAAACTGTTTTTT
CDR3: CASSPTGGGGEKLFF

D: NA
J: TRBJ1-6
size: NA
V: TRBV15
DNA: TGTGCCACCAGCGGCAACTCCTATAATTCACCCCTCCACTTT
CDR3: CATSGNSYNSPLHF

D: TRBD1
J: TRBJ1-2
size: NA
V: TRBV6-1
DNA: TGTGCCAGTACGCCGGGACAGGGATATTATGGCTACACCTTC
CDR3: CASTPGQGYYGYTF

D: TRBD2
J: TRBJ2-5
size: NA
V: TRBV30
DNA: TGTGCCTGGGAGAGACTAGCGGGCGACGACCAAGAGACCCAGTACTTC
CDR3: CAWERLAGDDQETQYF

D: NA
J: TRBJ2-1
size: NA
V: TRBV29-1
DNA: TGCAGCGTGTCCGGGGGATACAATGAGCAGTTCTTC
CDR3: CSVSGGYNEQFF

D: TRBD1
J: TRBJ2-7
size: NA
V: TRBV7-9
DNA: TGTGCCAGCAGGACAGGGGGATCCTACGAGCAGTACTTC
CDR3: CASRTGGSYEQYF

D: NA
J: TRBJ1-2
size: NA
V: TRBV19
DNA: TGTGCCAGCAATGCACAAACAGGGTTTCCATATGGCTACACCTTC
CDR3: CASNAQTGFPYGYTF

D: TRBD2
J: TRBJ2-2
size: NA
V: TRBV7-7
DNA: TGTGCTAGCAGCCTCCGACAGGGACTAGCGGGGTTTGCGGGGACCGGGGAGCTGTTTTTT
CDR3: CASSLRQGLAGFAGTGELFF

D: NA
J: TRBJ2-5
size: NA
V: TRBV2
DNA: TGTGCCAGCGTGGCAGTACAAGAGACCCAGTACTTC
CDR3: CASVAVQETQYF

D: TRBD1
J: TRBJ2-1
size: NA
V: TRBV2
DNA: TGTGCCAGCAGGAAGGGGGCCAATGAGCAGTTCTTC
CDR3: CASRKGANEQFF

D: TRBD2
J: TRBJ2-3
size: NA
V: TRBV5-4
DNA: TGTGCCAGCAGCTTGGTCCAGGGACTATCCACAGATACGCAGTATTTT
CDR3: CASSLVQGLSTDTQYF

D: TRBD2
J: TRBJ2-3
size: NA
V: TRBV27
DNA: TGTGCCAGCAGTTACTACGCGGGGGGGACAGATACGCAGTATTTT
CDR3: CASSYYAGGTDTQYF

D: NA
J: TRBJ2-4
size: NA
V: TRBV15
DNA: TGTGCCACCAGCAGGGAAGGGGGAGGGGGGAAAAACATTCAGTACTTC
CDR3: CATSREGGGGKNIQYF

D: NA
J: TRBJ2-5
size: few
V: TRBV7-8
DNA: TGTGCCAGCAGCTTAGCGGGGGGGCTGGAGACCCAGTACTTC
CDR3: CASSLAGGLETQYF

D: TRBD1
J: TRBJ2-5
size: NA
V: TRBV6-5
DNA: TGTGCCAGCAGTTACTCGCTCCGGACAGGCTGGGAGACCCAGTACTTC
CDR3: CASSYSLRTGWETQYF

D: NA
J: TRBJ2-5
size: NA
V: TRBV6-1
DNA: TGTGCCAGCAGTGAGGCGGGGGCCCAAGAGACCCAGTACTTC
CDR3: CASSEAGAQETQYF

D: NA
J: TRBJ2-7
size: NA
V: TRBV2
DNA: TGTGCCAGCAGTGACGACCGGAGCGGAAACTACGAGCAGTACTTC
CDR3: CASSDDRSGNYEQYF

D: TRBD1
J: TRBJ1-1
size: NA
V: TRBV10-2
DNA: TGCGCCAGCAGACAGACAGGGGGAGCGTCTGAAGCTTTCTTT
CDR3: CASRQTGGASEAFF

D: NA
J: TRBJ1-2
size: NA
V: TRBV18
DNA: TGTGCCAGCTCACCAGTGAAACAGATTTTCTATGGCTACACCTTC
CDR3: CASSPVKQIFYGYTF

D: TRBD1
J: TRBJ1-3
size: NA
V: TRBV6-5
DNA: TGTGCCAGCAGTAGCGCAGGGGGCACGGGAAACACCATATATTTT
CDR3: CASSSAGGTGNTIYF

D: NA
J: TRBJ2-7
size: NA
V: TRBV7-6
DNA: TGTGCCAGCAGCTTAGCGGGGGAGGCTAGCGAGCAGTACTTC
CDR3: CASSLAGEASEQYF

D: NA
J: TRBJ2-1
size: NA
V: TRBV9
DNA: TGTGCCAGCAGCTCCAGGGATCCGTACAATGAGCAGTTCTTC
CDR3: CASSSRDPYNEQFF

D: TRBD1
J: TRBJ2-5
size: NA
V: TRBV5-1
DNA: TGCGCCAGCAGCGCGTCAGGGGGAACGGGAGAGACCCAGTACTTC
CDR3: CASSASGGTGETQYF

D: TRBD1
J: TRBJ1-5
size: few
V: TRBV6-6
DNA: TGTGCCAGCAGTTACCGGACAGGGGGTACGCAGCCCCAGCATTTT
CDR3: CASSYRTGGTQPQHF

D: NA
J: TRBJ1-2
size: NA
V: TRBV5-5
DNA: TGTGCCAGCAGCTTGAAGTGGCCAGGGGTTGGCTACACCTTC
CDR3: CASSLKWPGVGYTF

D: NA
J: TRBJ1-1
size: once
V: TRBV10-3
DNA: TGTGCCATCAGTGACCACAGGGTTGGGGTCTTGGGTGAAGCTTTCTTT
CDR3: CAISDHRVGVLGEAFF

D: NA
J: TRBJ2-2
size: NA
V: TRBV6-1
DNA: TGTGCCAGCAGCCTGACAAAATCGAACACCGGGGAGCTGTTTTTT
CDR3: CASSLTKSNTGELFF

D: NA
J: TRBJ2-7
size: once
V: TRBV7-2
DNA: TGTGCCAGCAGCTTAGTTGCGTACTACGAGCAGTACTTC
CDR3: CASSLVAYYEQYF

D: TRBD1
J: TRBJ2-7
size: few
V: TRBV15
DNA: TGTGCCACCAGCAGGGGCGGGACAGGGGGATACGAGCAGTACTTC
CDR3: CATSRGGTGGYEQYF

D: NA
J: TRBJ2-5
size: NA
V: TRBV5-1
DNA: TGCGCCAGCAGCTTGGTTAGCCAAGAGACCCAGTACTTC
CDR3: CASSLVSQETQYF

D: NA
J: TRBJ1-1
size: NA
V: TRBV6-5
DNA: TGTGCCAGCAGTCCAGTGGGGACTGTCACTGAAGCTTTCTTT
CDR3: CASSPVGTVTEAFF

D: NA
J: TRBJ1-5
size: NA
V: TRBV20-1
DNA: TGCAGTGCTAGAGCGGGGCAGCCCCAGCATTTT
CDR3: CSARAGQPQHF

D: TRBD1
J: TRBJ2-2
size: NA
V: TRBV5-1
DNA: TGCGCCAGCAGCTTGACAGGGGCGAGCACCGGGGAGCTGTTTTTT
CDR3: CASSLTGASTGELFF

D: NA
J: TRBJ2-5
size: NA
V: TRBV27
DNA: TGTGCCAGCACCATAAAGGGGGGGAATGTAGAGACCCAGTACTTC
CDR3: CASTIKGGNVETQYF

D: TRBD2
J: TRBJ2-7
size: few
V: TRBV4-1
DNA: TGCGCCAGCAGCCAAACCGGGACTAGCTACGAGCAGTACTTC
CDR3: CASSQTGTSYEQYF

D: NA
J: TRBJ1-4
size: NA
V: TRBV18
DNA: TGTGCCAGCTCAGGGGGGGCCCGTAATGAAAAACTGTTTTTT
CDR3: CASSGGARNEKLFF

D: TRBD2
J: TRBJ2-3
size: NA
V: TRBV7-9
DNA: TGTGCCAGCAGCTTATTGGCGGGGGACACAGATACGCAGTATTTT
CDR3: CASSLLAGDTDTQYF

D: TRBD1
J: TRBJ1-1
size: NA
V: TRBV30
DNA: TGTGCCTGGAGTCCCCCAGGGGGCACTGAAGCTTTCTTT
CDR3: CAWSPPGGTEAFF

D: TRBD1
J: TRBJ2-3
size: NA
V: TRBV18
DNA: TGTGCCAGCTCACCCCTACAGGGGGCGGTTGTAGGAGATACGCAGTATTTT
CDR3: CASSPLQGAVVGDTQYF